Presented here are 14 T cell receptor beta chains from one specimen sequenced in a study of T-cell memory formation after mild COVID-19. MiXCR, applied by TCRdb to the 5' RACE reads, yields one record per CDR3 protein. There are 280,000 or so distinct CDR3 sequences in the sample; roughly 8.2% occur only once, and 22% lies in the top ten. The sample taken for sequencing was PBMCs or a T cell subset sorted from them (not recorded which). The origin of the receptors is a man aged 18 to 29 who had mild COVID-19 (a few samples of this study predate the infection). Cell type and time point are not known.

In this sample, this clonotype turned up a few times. CDR3 amino acids: CASSDTGGPAKNIQYF. The CDR3 DNA reads as TGTGCCAGCTCAGACACAGGGGGCCCTGCCAAAAACATTCAGTACTTC. The chain is built from TRBV18 and TRBJ2-4, with 9 bases fitting TRBD1. Per the germline V gene, CDR1 is KGHSH and CDR2 is LQKENI. V lost 5 bases and J lost 1; bases outside the gene matches: 6. This CDR3 contains 16 residues.

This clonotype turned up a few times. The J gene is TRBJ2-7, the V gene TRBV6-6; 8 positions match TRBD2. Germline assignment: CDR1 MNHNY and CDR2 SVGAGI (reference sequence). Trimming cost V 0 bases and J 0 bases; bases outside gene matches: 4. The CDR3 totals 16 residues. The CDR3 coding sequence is TGTGCCAGCAGTTACTCCTGGACTAGCCACTCCTACGAGCAGTACTTC. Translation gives CASSYSWTSHSYEQYF.

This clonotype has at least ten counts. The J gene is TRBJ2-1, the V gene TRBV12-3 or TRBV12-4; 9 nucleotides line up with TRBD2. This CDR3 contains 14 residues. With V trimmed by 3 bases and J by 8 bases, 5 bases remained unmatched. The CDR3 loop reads CASSFGGGADEQFF. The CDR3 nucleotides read TGTGCCAGCAGTTTTGGCGGGGGGGCAGATGAGCAGTTCTTC.

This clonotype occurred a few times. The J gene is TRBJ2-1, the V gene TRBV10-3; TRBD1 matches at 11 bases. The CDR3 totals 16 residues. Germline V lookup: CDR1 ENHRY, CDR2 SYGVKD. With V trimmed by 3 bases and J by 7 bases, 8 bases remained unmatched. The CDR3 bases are TGTGCCATCAGTGAAGCCGGGACAGGGGGAAGGAATGAGCAGTTCTTC. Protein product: CAISEAGTGGRNEQFF.

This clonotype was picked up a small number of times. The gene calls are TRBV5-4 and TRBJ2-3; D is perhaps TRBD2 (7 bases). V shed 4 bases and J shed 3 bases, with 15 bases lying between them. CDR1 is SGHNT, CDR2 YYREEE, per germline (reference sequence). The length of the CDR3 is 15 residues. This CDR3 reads CASSEEGGVTDTQYF. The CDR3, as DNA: TGTGCCAGCAGCGAGGAGGGGGGGGTGACAGATACGCAGTATTTT.

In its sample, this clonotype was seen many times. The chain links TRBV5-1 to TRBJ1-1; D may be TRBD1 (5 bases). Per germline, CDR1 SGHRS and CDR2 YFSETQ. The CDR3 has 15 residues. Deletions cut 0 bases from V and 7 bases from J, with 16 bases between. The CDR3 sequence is CASSLDVQGVGEAFF. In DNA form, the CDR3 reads TGCGCCAGCAGCTTGGACGTTCAGGGTGTGGGTGAAGCTTTCTTT.

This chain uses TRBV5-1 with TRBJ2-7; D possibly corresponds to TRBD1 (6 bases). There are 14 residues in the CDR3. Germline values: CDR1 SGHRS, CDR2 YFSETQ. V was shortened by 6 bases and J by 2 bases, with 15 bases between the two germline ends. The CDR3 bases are TGCGCCAGCACCCCCGCGACAGGCCCCTACGAGCAGTACTTC. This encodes CASTPATGPYEQYF. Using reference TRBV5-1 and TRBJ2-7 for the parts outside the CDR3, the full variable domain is KAGVTQTPRYLIKTRGQQVTLSCSPISGHRSVSWYQQTPGQGLQFLFEYFSETQRNKGNFPGRFSGRQFSNSRSEMNVSTLELGDSALYLCASTPATGPYEQYFGPGTRLTVT.

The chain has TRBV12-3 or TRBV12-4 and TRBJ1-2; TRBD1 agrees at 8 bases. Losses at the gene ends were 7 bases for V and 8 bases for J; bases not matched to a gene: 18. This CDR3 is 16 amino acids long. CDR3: CASIKGTGGMATGYTF. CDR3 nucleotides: TGTGCCAGCATCAAGGGTACAGGGGGGATGGCTACCGGCTACACCTTC.

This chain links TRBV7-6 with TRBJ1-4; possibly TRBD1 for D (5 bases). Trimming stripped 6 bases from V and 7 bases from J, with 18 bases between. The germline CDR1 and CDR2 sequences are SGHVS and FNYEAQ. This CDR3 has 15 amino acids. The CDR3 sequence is CASRGYSGLGEKLFF. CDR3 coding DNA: TGTGCCAGCAGGGGCTATTCGGGGCTGGGTGAAAAACTGTTTTTT. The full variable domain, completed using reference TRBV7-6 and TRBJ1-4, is GAGVSQSPRYKVTKRGQDVALRCDPISGHVSLYWYRQALGQGPEFLTYFNYEAQQDKSGLPNDRFSAERPEGSISTLTIQRTEQRDSAMYRCASRGYSGLGEKLFFGSGTQLSVL.

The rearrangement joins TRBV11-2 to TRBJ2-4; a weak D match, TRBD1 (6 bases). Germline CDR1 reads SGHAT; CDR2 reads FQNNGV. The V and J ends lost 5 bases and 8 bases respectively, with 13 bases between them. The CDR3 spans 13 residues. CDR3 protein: CASSRRGVDIQYF. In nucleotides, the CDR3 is TGTGCCAGCAGCCGCAGGGGTGTCGACATTCAGTACTTC.

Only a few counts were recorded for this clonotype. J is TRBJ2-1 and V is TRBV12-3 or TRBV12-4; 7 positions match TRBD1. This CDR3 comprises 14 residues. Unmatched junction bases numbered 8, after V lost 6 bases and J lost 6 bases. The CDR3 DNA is TGTGCCAGCAGGGACACAGGGGCGAGCAATGAGCAGTTCTTC. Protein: CASRDTGASNEQFF.

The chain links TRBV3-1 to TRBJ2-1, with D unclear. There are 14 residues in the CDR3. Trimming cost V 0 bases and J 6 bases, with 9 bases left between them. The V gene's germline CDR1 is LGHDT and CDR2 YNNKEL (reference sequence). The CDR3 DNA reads TGTGCCAGCAGCCAAGACCCTAAATCCAATGAGCAGTTCTTC. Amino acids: CASSQDPKSNEQFF.

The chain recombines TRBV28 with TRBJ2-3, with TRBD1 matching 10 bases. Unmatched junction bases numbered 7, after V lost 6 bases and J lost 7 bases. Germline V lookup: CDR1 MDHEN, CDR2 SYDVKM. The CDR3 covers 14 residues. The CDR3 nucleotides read TGTGCCAGCAGCACGACAGGGGGCAGGAATACGCAGTATTTT. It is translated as CASSTTGGRNTQYF.

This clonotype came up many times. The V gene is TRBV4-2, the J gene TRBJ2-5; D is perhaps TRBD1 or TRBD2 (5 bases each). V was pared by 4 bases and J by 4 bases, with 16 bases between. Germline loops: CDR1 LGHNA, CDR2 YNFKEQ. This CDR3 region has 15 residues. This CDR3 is CASSRAGAIGETQYF. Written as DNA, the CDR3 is TGTGCCAGCAGCCGGGCCGGGGCCATAGGAGAGACCCAGTACTTC.